This T cell receptor beta chain was documented in a study of response to subunit inactivated influenza vaccine. This clonotype appeared a few times. From germline, CDR1 is SGHRS and CDR2 YFSETQ. CDR3 length: 14 residues. The germline V and J ends were trimmed by 9 bases and 5 bases, with 18 bases remaining between them. TCRdb independently ran MiXCR on the RT-PCR reads; one entry per CDR3 protein. Of about 540,000 distinct CDR3 sequences in the sample, approximately 20% were seen once. The same sample was also studied in work on T cells expressing NK-cell markers. As that study records: cDNA encoding TCR beta was synthesized via 5'RACE template switching incorporating UMIs.

The specimen was CD4+ T cells sorted from PBMCs, collected roughly 13 days after vaccination. The chain couples TRBV5-1 to TRBJ2-1, with a possible D match to TRBD2 (6 bases). The clonotype comes from a man aged 45-65 years who received an inactivated influenza vaccine. The chain's CDR3 is CATSRGENHNEQFF. CDR3 DNA: TGCGCCACCTCTCGCGGGGAGAACCACAATGAGCAGTTCTTC.